The 32 T cell receptor beta chains presented below share a single source sample, sequenced in a study of T cell repertoires in cytomegalovirus infection. Using its own MiXCR run on the reads, TCRdb lists one record per CDR3 protein. The repertoire has 200,000 to 300,000 distinct CDR3 sequences, roughly 15% of them found once; the top ten carry 7% to 9.5%. The source material was PBMCs. Source of these receptors: a human donor in good health (CMV status not recorded). Some clones in this sample may be carry-over from other donors' samples.

The genes are TRBV28 and TRBJ2-7; possible D gene TRBD1, 6 bases. Germline V gene lookup returns CDR1 MDHEN and CDR2 SYDVKM. V was clipped by 7 bases and J by 2 bases, with 15 bases between them. This CDR3 is 14 amino acids long. DNA of the CDR3: TGTGCCAGCACCGCGACAGGAGCTCCCTACGAGCAGTACTTC. Translating gives CASTATGAPYEQYF.

This clonotype was picked up many times. The V gene is TRBV7-2, the J gene TRBJ1-5; D perhaps matches TRBD1 (5 bases). Trimming shortened V by 3 bases and J by 7 bases, and 16 bases separated the two germline ends. This CDR3 region has 15 residues. Looked up from germline, CDR1 is SGHTA and CDR2 is FQGNSA. Here the CDR3 reads CASSLVLAGRQPQHF. As DNA, the CDR3 is TGTGCCAGCAGCTTGGTTTTAGCAGGGCGCCAGCCCCAGCATTTT.

This clonotype was seen a few times. The DNA is omitted, as the CDR3 cannot be located on it reliably, and the CDR3 follows TCRdb's listing. The chain links TRBV28 to TRBJ2-7; TRBD1 is taken as the D call from the table, unchecked against the DNA. The CDR3 is 15 residues long, counting both termini. Germline loops: CDR1 MDHEN, CDR2 SYDVKM. The CDR3 protein is CASSSSGHSSYEQYF.

The sample holds a few counts of this clonotype. This chain connects TRBV12-3 or TRBV12-4 to TRBJ1-1; D gene ambiguous. Trimming left V 3 bases short and J 5 bases short, with 10 bases between. This CDR3 spans 13 amino acids. CDR3 protein: CASSFGVRTEAFF. The CDR3, as DNA: TGTGCCAGCAGTTTCGGTGTCCGGACTGAAGCTTTCTTT.

V gene TRBV5-5 combines with J gene TRBJ2-7; 7 nucleotides line up with TRBD1. The CDR3 runs 14 residues. The germline V gene has CDR1 SGHKS and CDR2 YYEKEE (reference sequence). V shed 7 bases and J 6 bases; nucleotides not matched to a gene: 13. The CDR3 spells CASLSSGGRGEQYF. In DNA form, the CDR3 reads TGTGCCAGCCTCAGCTCAGGGGGACGGGGCGAGCAGTACTTC.

The CDR3 DNA follows: TGTGCCATCAGAACAGGGATCGGCACTGAAGCTTTCTTT. It is translated as CAIRTGIGTEAFF. The rearrangement uses TRBV10-3 and TRBJ1-1, with TRBD1 as a possible D gene (6 bases). CDR3 length equals 13 residues. V lost 6 bases, J lost 4 bases, and 12 bases lay in between. The germline V gene has CDR1 ENHRY and CDR2 SYGVKD.

This clonotype has ten or more counts. The chain has TRBV28 and TRBJ1-1; no clear D. Per the germline V gene, CDR1 is MDHEN and CDR2 is SYDVKM. V lost 1 base and J lost 4, with 13 bases in between. CDR3 length equals 15 residues. CDR3 DNA sequence: TGTGCCAGCAGTTTATCGATCACCGGAGTCACTGAAGCTTTCTTT. It translates to CASSLSITGVTEAFF.

This chain joins TRBV29-1 and TRBJ2-1; 10 nucleotides line up with TRBD2. With V trimmed by 6 bases and J by 4 bases, 6 bases remained unmatched. CDR3 length: 14 residues. From germline, CDR1 is SQVTM and CDR2 ANQGSEA. CDR3 bases: TGCAGCGTGGCCGGGACTAGCGAGTACAATGAGCAGTTCTTC. This sequence encodes CSVAGTSEYNEQFF.

This clonotype was found a few times. V usage is TRBV19 and J usage is TRBJ2-7, with 9 bases that match TRBD1. Losses at the gene ends were 10 bases for V and 1 base for J; bases not matched to a gene: 8. CDR1 and CDR2 (germline): LNHDA, SQIVND (reference sequence). The CDR3 sequence is 14 residues long. The CDR3 coding sequence is TGTGCCACCAGATCCGGGACAGGGTCCTACGAGCAGTACTTC. It is translated as CATRSGTGSYEQYF.

The rearrangement joins TRBV6-5 to TRBJ1-2; TRBD1 aligns across 7 bases. J lost 4 bases, V lost 6 bases, and 2 bases had no gene match. Looked up from germline, CDR1 is MNHEY and CDR2 is SVGAGI. The CDR3 runs to 12 residues. The CDR3 nucleotides are TGTGCCAGCAGAGGGGGCCCCTATGGCTACACCTTC. This gives the protein CASRGGPYGYTF.

This clonotype has only a few counts. The genes are TRBV19 and TRBJ1-1; 7 bases are a match to TRBD1. V lost 11 bases and J lost 4; bases outside the gene matches: 13. This CDR3 is built from 14 residues. In germline, CDR1 is LNHDA, CDR2 SQIVND (reference sequence). CDR3 region: CAATGTALGTEAFF. The CDR3 DNA reads as TGTGCCGCAACCGGGACAGCTTTGGGCACTGAAGCTTTCTTT. Full variable domain (outside the CDR3, taken from reference TRBV19 and TRBJ1-1): DGGITQSPKYLFRKEGQNVTLSCEQNLNHDAMYWYRQDPGQGLRLIYYSQIVNDFQKGDIAEGYSVSREKKESFPLTVTSAQKNPTAFYLCAATGTALGTEAFFGQGTRLTVV.

This clonotype was picked up many times. The CDR3 DNA sequence: TGTGCCACGACGCAAGGACAGGGGAGGGAAAAACTGTTTTTT. It translates to CATTQGQGREKLFF. This rearrangement joins TRBV10-3 to TRBJ1-4; 9 positions match TRBD1. V lost 10 bases, J lost 8 bases, and 11 bases stayed unmatched. Germline V gene lookup returns CDR1 ENHRY and CDR2 SYGVKD. This CDR3 has 14 amino acids.

This clonotype was detected only a few times. The CDR3 region has the DNA TGCAGTGCTAGAGACCCGAGTAAGGAAAAACTGTTTTTT. Its translation is CSARDPSKEKLFF. V and J are TRBV20-1 and TRBJ1-4; D gene uncertain. This CDR3 contains 13 residues. Trimming removed 0 bases at V and 8 bases at J, with 10 bases between. The germline V gene has CDR1 DFQATT and CDR2 SNEGSKA (reference sequence).

This clonotype was detected many times. The J gene is TRBJ2-7, the V gene TRBV6-5; D gene uncertain. Germline V gene lookup returns CDR1 MNHEY and CDR2 SVGAGI. V lost 6 bases, J lost 2 bases, and 20 bases lay in between. The CDR3 runs to 16 residues. The CDR3 loop is CASRPLLGQNTYEQYF. In DNA, the CDR3 is TGTGCCAGCAGACCCTTACTCGGGCAGAACACCTACGAGCAGTACTTC.

This clonotype has at least ten counts. J is TRBJ2-1 and V is TRBV7-2; D gene unclear. The length of the CDR3 is 15 residues. The germline V gene encodes CDR1 SGHTA and CDR2 FQGNSA. Trimming pared 2 bases from V and 1 base from J, leaving 9 bases between. The CDR3 sequence: CASSLSTQSYNEQFF. In DNA form, the CDR3 reads TGTGCCAGCAGCTTAAGTACACAGTCCTACAATGAGCAGTTCTTC.

This clonotype was counted at least ten times. The CDR3 DNA sequence: TGTGCCAGCAGCCCTCCGACAGGGGGTACGAACACTGAAGCTTTCTTT. Translating it yields CASSPPTGGTNTEAFF. The chain uses TRBV7-9 and TRBJ1-1, with 9 bases that match TRBD1. Germline values: CDR1 SEHNR, CDR2 FQNEAQ (reference sequence). V trimming: 5 bases; J trimming: 1 base; junction bases outside the gene matches: 8. This CDR3 is 16 amino acids long.

This clonotype showed up many times. The V and J genes are TRBV7-2 and TRBJ2-7; the D is unclear. V dropped 3 bases and J dropped 0 bases, with 9 bases sitting between them. The CDR3 spans 14 residues. The germline gives CDR1 SGHTA, CDR2 FQGNSA. Here the CDR3 DNA reads TGTGCCAGCAGCTTTCGGGTCCTCTCCTACGAGCAGTACTTC. It encodes CASSFRVLSYEQYF.

This clonotype appeared many times. The chain carries TRBV7-3 and TRBJ1-4; D perhaps matches TRBD1 (5 bases). The CDR3 extends over 15 amino acids. The germline gives CDR1 SGHTA, CDR2 FQGTGA. V was trimmed by 5 bases and J by 4 bases, leaving 14 bases between them. Written as DNA, the CDR3 is TGTGCCAGCAGCGAAAACGGGGCAAATAATGAAAAACTGTTTTTT. Protein product: CASSENGANNEKLFF.

Points on this clonotype: This may stem from a read error, because a much larger clone lies one nucleotide away. V and J are TRBV6-5 and TRBJ2-7; 7 bases are a match to TRBD2. The CDR3 length is 15 residues. Germline V CDR1 and CDR2: MNHEY, SVGAGI. The CDR3 coding sequence is TGTGCCAGCAGTCCATGGAGCGGGAAGATCTACGAGCAGCACTTC. Translated: CASSPWSGKIYEQHF.

This clonotype came up many times. This chain joins TRBV29-1 and TRBJ1-5; D unresolved. Trimming removed 7 bases from V and 11 bases from J, with 18 bases in between. The length of the CDR3 is 12 residues. Looked up from germline, CDR1 is SQVTM and CDR2 is ANQGSEA. This CDR3 is CSAITRPGTQHF. In nucleotides, the CDR3 is TGCAGCGCTATCACCAGACCCGGGACCCAGCATTTT.

This clonotype was counted ten times or more. The chain has TRBV10-3 and TRBJ2-2; TRBD2 matches 13 bases. This CDR3 spans 19 amino acids. The trim removed 3 bases at V and 8 bases at J, leaving 15 bases unmatched. From germline, CDR1 is ENHRY and CDR2 SYGVKD. The CDR3 nucleotides are TGTGCCATCAGTGATGCACGGCGACTAGCGGGAGGCGGAGCGGGGGAGCTGTTTTTT. Encoded protein: CAISDARRLAGGGAGELFF.

This clonotype occurred a few times. This chain connects TRBV29-1 to TRBJ1-1, with no clear D. V was pared by 4 bases and J by 0 bases, with 9 bases between. The CDR3 has 13 amino acids. Germline CDR1 is SQVTM and CDR2 is ANQGSEA. The CDR3 sequence is CSVVGRLNTEAFF. The CDR3 DNA reads TGCAGCGTTGTAGGACGGTTGAACACTGAAGCTTTCTTT.

The chain is built from TRBV29-1 and TRBJ1-2; possibly TRBD1 for D (6 bases). CDR1 is SQVTM and CDR2 is ANQGSEA in the germline V gene. Trimming took 6 bases from V and 5 from J, leaving 16 bases between them. CDR3 size: 13 residues. This CDR3 reads CSVWKGGGYGYTF. The CDR3 DNA is TGCAGCGTATGGAAAGGGGGTGGGTATGGCTACACCTTC.

This clonotype appeared a few times. The V and J genes are TRBV18 and TRBJ2-6; the match to TRBD1 covers 12 bases. Per germline, CDR1 KGHSH and CDR2 LQKENI. CDR3 length: 18 residues. J gave up 4 bases and V 10 bases, and 14 bases lay outside the gene matches. CDR3 sequence: CATPITGTGGAGANVLTF. CDR3 sequence (DNA): TGTGCCACCCCTATAACCGGGACAGGGGGCGCCGGGGCCAACGTCCTGACTTTC.

The chain links TRBV28 to TRBJ1-4; D gene ambiguous. The CDR3 loop spans 14 amino acids. V lost 3 bases to trimming and J lost 5 bases, with 10 bases between them. CDR1 and CDR2 from the germline V gene are MDHEN and SYDVKM. The CDR3 coding sequence is TGTGCCAGCAGTTTTGAGGGTTTGAATGAAAAACTGTTTTTT. Amino acid sequence: CASSFEGLNEKLFF. Full variable domain (missing parts from reference TRBV28 and TRBJ1-4): DVKVTQSSRYLVKRTGEKVFLECVQDMDHENMFWYRQDPGLGLRLIYFSYDVKMKEKGDIPEGYSVSREKKERFSLILESASTNQTSMYLCASSFEGLNEKLFFGSGTQLSVL.

This clonotype was detected only a few times. The chain uses TRBV10-2 and TRBJ1-3; unclear D gene. In germline, CDR1 is WSHSY, CDR2 SAAADI. Trimming shortened V by 3 bases and J by 0 bases, and 6 bases separated the two germline ends. The length of the CDR3 is 14 residues. The CDR3, as DNA: TGCGCCAGCAGTGACAGGTTCTCTGGAAACACCATATATTTT. Translation: CASSDRFSGNTIYF.

The table lists this clonotype with many counts. The chain combines TRBV7-2 with TRBJ2-1, with D maybe TRBD2 (5 bases). The V gene lost 9 bases and the J gene lost 4 bases, with 13 bases spanning the gap. This CDR3 has 13 amino acids. CDR1 and CDR2 from the germline V gene are SGHTA and FQGNSA. The CDR3 coding sequence is TGTGCCAGTTGTTTTGAGCGGTACAATGAGCAGTTCTTC. Translating it yields CASCFERYNEQFF.

V is TRBV29-1 and J is TRBJ1-1; D ambiguous. Trimming took off 4 bases at V and 1 base at J, with 13 bases between the two ends. The CDR3 covers 14 residues. Germline V gene data show CDR1 as SQVTM and CDR2 as ANQGSEA. CDR3 loop: CSVVGWGRNTEAFF. DNA for the CDR3: TGCAGCGTTGTCGGCTGGGGAAGGAACACTGAAGCTTTCTTT. The full variable domain, completed using reference TRBV29-1 and TRBJ1-1, is SAVISQKPSRDICQRGTSLTIQCQVDSQVTMMFWYRQQPGQSLTLIATANQGSEATYESGFVIDKFPISRPNLTFSTLTVSNMSPEDSSIYLCSVVGWGRNTEAFFGQGTRLTVV.

This clonotype was seen only a few times. This chain links TRBV27 with TRBJ2-3; D is possibly TRBD2 (6 bases). This CDR3 is 14 amino acids long. Germline CDR1 MNHEY, CDR2 SMNVEV (reference sequence). Trimming pared 8 bases from V and 3 bases from J, leaving 15 bases between. DNA for the CDR3: TGTGCCAGCCGACGTGGCGGGGTGACAGATACGCAGTATTTT. Translation: CASRRGGVTDTQYF.

The rearrangement links TRBV5-1 to TRBJ1-2; D may be TRBD1 (5 bases). This CDR3 has 15 residues. V was cut by 0 bases and J by 8 bases, with 17 bases left in between. CDR1 is SGHRS and CDR2 is YFSETQ in the germline V gene. CDR3 bases: TGCGCCAGCAGCTTGGAGGCCGGGGCATCTCGAGGCTACACCTTC. As protein: CASSLEAGASRGYTF. The entire variable domain, with the rest obtained from reference TRBV5-1 and TRBJ1-2, is as follows: KAGVTQTPRYLIKTRGQQVTLSCSPISGHRSVSWYQQTPGQGLQFLFEYFSETQRNKGNFPGRFSGRQFSNSRSEMNVSTLELGDSALYLCASSLEAGASRGYTFGSGTRLTVV.

This chain links TRBV20-1 with TRBJ1-1; 11 bases agree with TRBD1. V trimming: 2 bases; J trimming: 4 bases; junction bases outside the gene matches: 3. The CDR3 is 14 residues long. Germline-derived CDR1 and CDR2 are DFQATT and SNEGSKA (reference sequence). This chain's CDR3 is CSARLDRGPTEAFF. The CDR3 DNA sequence: TGCAGTGCTAGATTGGACAGGGGGCCCACTGAAGCTTTCTTT.

This clonotype came up many times. The chain is built from TRBV7-9 and TRBJ1-4, with 7 bases identical to TRBD1. Trimming cost V 5 bases and J 0 bases; bases outside gene matches: 9. CDR3 length: 17 amino acids. Germline values: CDR1 SEHNR, CDR2 FQNEAQ (reference sequence). The CDR3 loop reads CASSRWTGSATNEKLFF. For the CDR3, the DNA is TGTGCCAGCAGCCGCTGGACAGGATCTGCAACTAATGAAAAACTGTTTTTT.